This T cell receptor (beta chain) emerged from a study of blood T cells in healthy people across ages. CDR1 SGDLS and CDR2 YYNGEE come from the germline V gene. The length of the CDR3 is 12 residues. Trimming stripped 0 bases from V and 11 bases from J, with 11 bases between. A second PCR, run for roughly 7 to 12 cycles, used a sample-barcoded 5' primer plus a J-beta primer mix. A single record per CDR3 protein comes from TCRdb applying MiXCR to the 5' RACE reads. The sample has over 550,000 distinct CDR3 sequences; 25% to 35% are singletons. Of note for this clonotype: Since a much larger clone is just one base distant, this may be a read error.

The receptor's source is an elderly woman in good health. The chain links TRBV9 to TRBJ2-5; D not certain. Sequencing was done on a sample of blood. CDR3 DNA: TGTGCCAGCAGCGTAGGGCCGGGTGAGCAGTACTTC. It encodes CASSVGPGEQYF.